The 23 T cell receptor beta chains in this list originate from one sample, sequenced in a study of T cell changes during pregnancy in multiple sclerosis. Sequencing used immunoSEQ multiplex PCR; TCRdb keeps in-frame clones, though not all of them. The data show 40,000 to 60,000 clones, just under 95% seen once. This specimen was CD8+ T cells from peripheral blood mononuclear cells, taken in the first trimester of pregnancy. The source of these receptors is a female donor with multiple sclerosis, enrolled in a pregnancy study.

The rearrangement joins TRBV9 to TRBJ1-1, with a weak D call TRBD1 (6 bases). The CDR3 is 13 amino acids. Trimming cost V 4 bases and J 5 bases, with 12 bases left between them. From germline, CDR1 is SGDLS and CDR2 YYNGEE. Here the CDR3 DNA reads TGTGCCAGCAGCTTGAGCAGGGGAACTGAAGCTTTCTTT. Translation gives CASSLSRGTEAFF.

V and J are TRBV28 and TRBJ2-5, with 11 positions matching TRBD2. Per germline, CDR1 MDHEN and CDR2 SYDVKM. The CDR3 is 16 residues long. J gave up 2 bases and V 4 bases, and 6 bases lay outside the gene matches. The CDR3 sequence: CASSSTSGSAQETQYF. The CDR3 DNA reads as TGTGCCAGCAGTTCCACTAGCGGGAGCGCGCAAGAGACCCAGTACTTC.

The V and J genes are TRBV6-1 and TRBJ2-7; TRBD2 agrees at 10 bases. V lost 0 bases to trimming and J lost 4 bases; unmatched junction nucleotides: 6. This CDR3 contains 16 residues. Germline CDR1 MNHNS, CDR2 SASEGT. The CDR3 DNA reads as TGTGCCAGCAGTGAAGCGCGGCTAGCGGGAGTGTACGAGCAGTACTTC. Its translation is CASSEARLAGVYEQYF.

The J gene is TRBJ2-7, the V gene TRBV4-1; 10 nucleotides line up with TRBD2. The length of the CDR3 is 18 residues. Trimming took 4 bases from V and 7 from J; bases not matched to a gene: 19. Germline-derived CDR1 and CDR2 are MGHRA and YSYEKL. The DNA for the CDR3 is TGCGCCAGCAGCCTCATGGGCGGGGGCCTAGCGGGAGCAGGGGAGCAGTACTTC. It translates to CASSLMGGGLAGAGEQYF.

The rearrangement joins TRBV7-9 to TRBJ2-3; D is possibly TRBD1 (6 bases). CDR3 length: 14 amino acids. CDR1 SEHNR and CDR2 FQNEAQ come from the germline V gene (reference sequence). Trimming cost V 4 bases and J 5 bases, with 13 bases left between them. As DNA, the CDR3 is TGTGCCAGCAGCTCCTCAGGGGCCGAAGATACGCAGTATTTT. Its translation: CASSSSGAEDTQYF. The full variable domain, with the rest looked up from reference TRBV7-9 and TRBJ2-3, is DTGVSQNPRHKITKRGQNVTFRCDPISEHNRLYWYRQTLGQGPEFLTYFQNEAQLEKSRLLSDRFSAERPKGSFSTLEIQRTEQGDSAMYLCASSSSGAEDTQYFGPGTRLTVL.

The gene calls are TRBV9 and TRBJ2-7; TRBD2 is a possible D gene (5 bases). V lost 3 bases and J 0 bases, leaving 10 bases between the germline ends. Germline V gene data show CDR1 as SGDLS and CDR2 as YYNGEE. This CDR3 is built from 14 residues. CDR3 sequence reads: CASSDLANSYEQYF. Here the CDR3 DNA reads TGTGCCAGCAGCGATCTAGCAAACTCCTACGAGCAGTACTTC.

The gene calls are TRBV21-1 and TRBJ1-1; the table's D call of TRBD1 was not tested on the DNA. TRBV21-1 represents a pseudogene. CDR3 size: 15 residues. Here the CDR3 reads CASSKVGRGDTEAFF. The CDR3 DNA reads as TGTGCCAGCAGCAAAGTAGGCAGGGGAGACACTGAAGCTTTCTTT.

The rearrangement uses TRBV27 and TRBJ2-7, with 10 bases aligning to TRBD1. The CDR3 totals 19 residues. The trim removed 5 bases at V and 2 bases at J, leaving 18 bases unmatched. Germline lookup yields CDR1 MNHEY and CDR2 SMNVEV (reference sequence). DNA of the CDR3: TGTGCCAGCAGTCTTATCAAGACAGGGGGCGTCTTAAAGACCTACGAGCAGTACTTC. This gives the protein CASSLIKTGGVLKTYEQYF.

The gene calls are TRBV21-1 and TRBJ2-7; the tabulated D call, TRBD2, remains unverified against the DNA. TRBV21-1 is labeled a pseudogene. This CDR3 region has 18 residues. CDR3 nucleotide sequence: TGTGCCAGGCCGTATTGCGATGGACTAGCGGGGCGGTTCGACGAGCAGTACTTC. It yields the protein CARPYCDGLAGRFDEQYF.

The chain is built from TRBV9 and TRBJ2-3; 8 nucleotides agree with TRBD2. The germline V gene encodes CDR1 SGDLS and CDR2 YYNGEE. The CDR3 loop spans 17 amino acids. V lost 0 bases and J lost 4; bases outside the gene matches: 10. The CDR3 DNA follows: TGTGCCAGCAGCGTAGAAAAGGGACTAGGGGGGGCAGATACGCAGTATTTT. Translating it yields CASSVEKGLGGADTQYF.

The chain employs TRBV7-2 and TRBJ2-5, with TRBD2 identical over 7 bases. The trim removed 1 base at V and 5 bases at J, leaving 10 bases unmatched. The germline V gene encodes CDR1 SGHTA and CDR2 FQGNSA. The CDR3 has 16 amino acids. CDR3 coding DNA: TGTGCCAGCAGCTTAGGTCGAGCGGGACGGTTGGAGACCCAGTACTTC. This translates into CASSLGRAGRLETQYF.

The chain recombines TRBV9 with TRBJ2-3; D may be TRBD1 (6 bases). Germline values: CDR1 SGDLS, CDR2 YYNGEE. Trimming removed 3 bases from V and 1 base from J, with 18 bases in between. The CDR3 extends over 17 amino acids. In DNA, the CDR3 is TGTGCCAGCAGCGGACGGACAGTGGGGGTTGGCACAGATACGCAGTATTTT. This gives the protein CASSGRTVGVGTDTQYF.

This rearrangement joins TRBV19 to TRBJ2-7; maybe TRBD1 (5 bases). This CDR3 has 14 amino acids. Deletions cut 3 bases from V and 5 bases from J, with 14 bases between. CDR1 and CDR2 from the germline V gene are LNHDA and SQIVND (reference sequence). CDR3: CASSMGLLSNEQYF. The CDR3 DNA reads TGTGCCAGTAGTATGGGGCTGCTATCAAACGAGCAGTACTTC.

The rearrangement links TRBV28 to TRBJ2-1, with 8 bases that match TRBD2. Germline-derived CDR1 and CDR2 are MDHEN and SYDVKM. The length of the CDR3 is 15 residues. Unmatched junction bases numbered 3, after V lost 4 bases and J lost 1 base. CDR3 amino acids: CASSYSGGSYNEQFF. In DNA, the CDR3 is TGTGCCAGCAGTTACAGCGGGGGTTCCTACAATGAGCAGTTCTTC.

The chain recombines TRBV28 with TRBJ2-7; D is uncertain. The germline V gene has CDR1 MDHEN and CDR2 SYDVKM. Trimming took off 7 bases at V and 5 bases at J, with 12 bases between the two ends. The CDR3 sequence is 12 residues long. This CDR3 is CASNSPPNEQYF. In nucleotides, the CDR3 is TGTGCCAGCAACTCCCCTCCTAACGAGCAGTACTTC.

This clone was picked up one time. The rearrangement uses TRBV7-9 and TRBJ2-3, with 7 bases matching TRBD2. After removal of 5 bases from V and 6 bases from J, the junction contained 8 bases not matched to a gene. The CDR3 covers 14 residues. In germline, CDR1 is SEHNR, CDR2 FQNEAQ (reference sequence). The CDR3 sequence: CASSLGRGGDTQYF. The CDR3 DNA sequence: TGTGCCAGCAGCCTGGGACGGGGAGGGGATACGCAGTATTTT.

The chain couples TRBV2 to TRBJ2-7, with 7 positions matching TRBD2. Trimming removed 10 bases from V and 7 bases from J; junction bases left unmatched: 7. The CDR3 has 11 residues. The germline V gene encodes CDR1 SNHLY and CDR2 FYNNEI. The CDR3 reads CAIRGVEEQYF. CDR3 bases: TGTGCCATTCGGGGGGTTGAAGAGCAGTACTTC.

V is TRBV5-1 and J is TRBJ2-7; no clear D. V lost 5 bases and J lost 5, with 5 bases in between. CDR3 length: 10 amino acids. In germline, CDR1 is SGHRS, CDR2 YFSETQ. CDR3 coding DNA: TGCGCCAGCAGGGGCGACGAGCAGTACTTC. Protein: CASRGDEQYF. Drawing the rest from reference TRBV5-1 and TRBJ2-7, the complete variable domain is KAGVTQTPRYLIKTRGQQVTLSCSPISGHRSVSWYQQTPGQGLQFLFEYFSETQRNKGNFPGRFSGRQFSNSRSEMNVSTLELGDSALYLCASRGDEQYFGPGTRLTVT.

The chain is built from TRBV28 and TRBJ1-5; the D gene is possibly TRBD1 (6 bases). Per the germline V gene, CDR1 is MDHEN and CDR2 is SYDVKM. This CDR3 has 15 amino acids. V was cut by 6 bases and J by 4 bases, with 16 bases left in between. This CDR3 reads CASSLQGLGNQPQHF. CDR3 nucleotides: TGTGCCAGCAGCTTACAGGGTCTGGGAAATCAGCCCCAGCATTTT.

This chain uses TRBV7-8 with TRBJ1-1, with a possible D match to TRBD1 (6 bases). The V end lost 3 bases, the J end lost 7 bases, and 15 bases lay between the germline ends. This CDR3 contains 14 residues. Germline CDR1 and CDR2: SGHVS and FQNEAQ. In nucleotides, the CDR3 is TGTGCCAGCAGCTTGATCCGGGACACCGATGAAGCTTTCTTT. It specifies CASSLIRDTDEAFF.

The genes are TRBV29-1 and TRBJ2-1, with TRBD2 identical over 9 bases. Germline lookup yields CDR1 SQVTM and CDR2 ANQGSEA. Trimming took 6 bases from V and 10 from J; bases not matched to a gene: 13. The CDR3 has 14 amino acids. CDR3 amino acids: CSVASPLAGEEQFF. In DNA, the CDR3 is TGCAGCGTCGCCTCGCCCTTAGCGGGAGAGGAGCAGTTCTTC.

This clone was seen a single time. The chain has TRBV27 and TRBJ2-1; D uncertain. CDR1 MNHEY and CDR2 SMNVEV come from the germline V gene (reference sequence). V was cut by 8 bases and J by 4 bases, with 6 bases left in between. The CDR3 spans 11 residues. The CDR3 reads CASSLYNEQFF. In DNA, the CDR3 is TGTGCCAGCTCACTTTACAATGAGCAGTTCTTC.

This chain connects TRBV14 to TRBJ2-1, with D uncertain. CDR3 length: 16 residues. Trimming pared 0 bases from V and 5 bases from J, leaving 14 bases between. Germline-derived CDR1 and CDR2 are SGHDN and FVKESK. The CDR3 coding sequence is TGTGCCAGCAGCCAAGATATGCGGTACCTAGACAATGAGCAGTTCTTC. This sequence encodes CASSQDMRYLDNEQFF.